In its sample, the clone carrying this TCR beta chain was seen once. No antigen is known for it. The sample is drawn from a study of identical twins. General observations from the study: Recombination models fit unrelated individuals' TCR alpha sharing but underestimated twins'.

TCRdb processed the 5' RACE reads anew with MiXCR; each CDR3 protein has one entry. The table includes hundreds of thousands of distinct CDR3 sequences, approximately 22% detected once. Germline CDR1 and CDR2: SGHVS and FNYEAQ. V gave up 5 bases and J gave up 2 bases, with 13 bases separating them. The CDR3 sequence is 14 residues long. These data are also associated with another study on T cells expressing NK-cell markers. From that paper: Just one sequenced donor of eight was HCMV-seronegative, while seven were seropositive. Of CD8+ T cells, 1.0-7.0% belonged to dominant NKG2C+ clonotypes in five to seven donors.

The origin of this receptor is a woman aged 18-30 years in good health. The sequenced material came from PBMCs. The chain combines TRBV7-6 with TRBJ2-7; D possibly matches TRBD1 or TRBD2 (5 bases each). CDR3: CASSPRDATYEQYF. Here the CDR3 DNA reads TGTGCCAGCAGCCCCCGGGACGCAACCTACGAGCAGTACTTC.